This T cell receptor (beta chain) was recovered during a study of Ad26.COV2.S vaccination and SARS-CoV-2 variants. Whole-study context: Within the COV1001 Ad26.COV2.S trial arm, the donor was enrolled.

General study results and limits: Breadth, reportedly substantial, characterized the spike-specific CD8+ and CD4+ T cell responses after vaccination.

Treatment described: some 19 received Ad26.COV2.S at low or high dose, single or two shots; about 5 received placebo; per-sample allocation not given. It was on day 63 after the first vaccine or placebo injection that samples were taken. Based in Boston, the donor was an adult of 18-55 years. In the vaccine, an Ad26 vector expressed the SARS-CoV-2 spike of the Wuhan strain. This clone was seen a single time. The antigen is not known. Sequencing used immunoSEQ multiplex PCR; TCRdb keeps in-frame clones, though not all of them. This table has roughly 500,000 clones, around nine tenths appearing once. Germline CDR1 is KGHSH and CDR2 is LQKENI. This CDR3 has 18 amino acids. With V trimmed by 6 bases and J by 8 bases, 23 bases remained unmatched.

The input for sequencing was peripheral blood, taken in a trial of Ad26.COV2.S vaccine versus placebo. The clonotype was recovered from a person aged 18 to 65 who received the Ad26.COV2.S COVID-19 vaccine or a placebo. The gene calls are TRBV18 and TRBJ1-2, with 8 bases fitting TRBD1. CDR3 sequence: CASSTIPTGTGVYRGYTF. CDR3 nucleotides: TGTGCCAGCTCCACCATCCCGACCGGGACAGGCGTCTATAGAGGCTACACCTTC.